What follows is one TCR beta chain and its context. The sample comes from a study of control samples from healthy donors and cancer patients. V dropped 0 bases and J dropped 6 bases, with 12 bases sitting between them. Germline values: CDR1 MGHRA, CDR2 YSYEKL. The CDR3 has 15 residues. TCRdb keeps only in-frame clones here, not all; method: immunoSEQ multiplex PCR. This table holds 80,000 or so clones, 90% to 95% found once. Sequencing was performed on blood. This chain connects TRBV4-1 to TRBJ2-4; D possibly corresponds to TRBD1 (5 bases). The sequence was collected from a man over 45 in good health. The CDR3 DNA reads TGCGCCAGCAGCCAAGATCAGGGCAGATCAAACATTCAGTACTTC. Amino acids: CASSQDQGRSNIQYF.